This passage covers 5 T cell receptor beta chains from one sample sequenced in a study of CD8+ T cells in alopecia areata. RNA was isolated and reverse transcribed to cDNA, the sequencing template. Repertoires were generated with immunoSEQ multiplex PCR, while TCRdb's copy carries only in-frame clones and drops some. The repertoire holds over 100,000 clones, with approximately 53% as singletons. Described treatment: oral pan-JAK inhibitor, 5-10 mg twice daily. The source material was CD4+ T cells sorted from blood, sampled at week 4, from a patient treated with tofacitinib. Receptors were obtained from a human donor with alopecia areata.

The J gene is TRBJ2-7, the V gene TRBV27; tentatively, D is TRBD1 (6 bases). The ends were cut back, 8 bases at V and 3 bases at J, with 23 bases in the middle. Per germline, CDR1 MNHEY and CDR2 SMNVEV (reference sequence). The CDR3 covers 16 residues. The CDR3 nucleotides are TGTGCCAGCGCAGACCCCCGTGGACAGTTACGCTACGAGCAGTACTTC. Its translation is CASADPRGQLRYEQYF.

This clone was counted once. The rearrangement joins TRBV30 to TRBJ2-5, with a possible D match to TRBD1 (6 bases). The V gene's germline CDR1 is GTSNPN and CDR2 SVGIG (reference sequence). V dropped 0 bases and J dropped 3 bases, with 14 bases sitting between them. The CDR3 is made up of 15 amino acids. The CDR3 nucleotides are TGTGCCTGGAGTGTACAGGGCAGGAGTAAAGAGACCCAGTACTTC. It yields the protein CAWSVQGRSKETQYF.

The chain couples TRBV30 to TRBJ2-3, with D unresolved. CDR3 length: 12 residues. Trimming shortened V by 1 base and J by 14 bases, and 16 bases separated the two germline ends. CDR1 is GTSNPN and CDR2 is SVGIG in the germline V gene (reference sequence). The DNA of the CDR3 is TGTGCCTGGAGTGCCCCGGGCCGCCGTGCGTATTTT. Residues: CAWSAPGRRAYF. Variable domain in full (rest from reference TRBV30 and TRBJ2-3): SQTIHQWPATLVQPVGSPLSLECTVEGTSNPNLYWYRQAAGRGLQLLFYSVGIGQISSEVPQNLSASRPQDRQFILSSKKLLLSDSGFYLCAWSAPGRRAYFGPGTRLTVL.

CDR3 loop: CASSVSGTVYYEQYF. The CDR3 DNA is TGCGCCAGCAGCGTGTCCGGGACAGTATACTACGAGCAGTACTTC. The genes are TRBV5-1 and TRBJ2-7, with 7 bases lining up with TRBD1. The CDR3 is 15 residues long. Germline loops: CDR1 SGHRS, CDR2 YFSETQ. The V and J ends lost 4 bases and 3 bases, in that order; junction bases with no gene match: 10.

This clone has just one count. The rearrangement uses TRBV4-1 and TRBJ2-7; 8 nucleotides agree with TRBD2. Germline V CDR1 and CDR2: MGHRA, YSYEKL. After removal of 1 base from V and 3 bases from J, the junction contained 2 bases not matched to a gene. The CDR3 consists of 14 residues. The CDR3, as DNA: TGCGCCAGCAGCCAAGGAGCGGGAGTCTACGAGCAGTACTTC. Encoded protein: CASSQGAGVYEQYF.